This is a list of T cell receptor beta chains from one sample in a study of blood T cell repertoires in COVID-19. Some clones are missing from TCRdb's copy, which holds only in-frame ones; the method was immunoSEQ multiplex PCR. This table holds 250,000 to 350,000 clones, 87% found once. The source material was PBMCs or T cells enriched from blood (not recorded which). The origin of the receptors is a woman between 18 and 30 years old who had recovered from COVID-19. Both conserved end residues are part of each CDR3. The D gene is left open where the match is weak. Size is omitted from some rows. Given values are once, few, many or a class for expanded clones.

cdr3_length	v_call	j_call	d_call	clone_size	cdr3_nt	cdr3_aa
15	TRBV4-1	TRBJ2-7	TRBD1	NA	TGCGCCAGCAGCCAACCGGGACAGGGGGTTTACGAGCAGTACTTC	CASSQPGQGVYEQYF
13	TRBV9	TRBJ1-1	NA	once	TGTGCCAGCAGCGAGCAGGTATCCACTGAAGCTTTCTTT	CASSEQVSTEAFF
11	TRBV12-3/TRBV12-4	TRBJ2-3	NA	NA	TGTGCCAGCAGGACAGGAGCGGTGCAGTATTTT	CASRTGAVQYF
13	TRBV6-4	TRBJ2-3	NA	once	TGTGCCAGCAGCAGGGAGGAGACAGATACGCAGTATTTT	CASSREETDTQYF
13	TRBV7-9	TRBJ2-7	NA	NA	TGTGCCAGCAGCCCAGACAGTAGCTACGAGCAGTACTTC	CASSPDSSYEQYF
16	TRBV6-2/TRBV6-3	TRBJ2-7	TRBD1	NA	TGTGCCAGCAGTCAAACGACCGGGACAGGGTCCCACGAGCAGTACTTC	CASSQTTGTGSHEQYF
15	TRBV18	TRBJ2-3	TRBD1	NA	TGTGCCAGCTCACGGGACAGGCAAGACACAGATACGCAGTATTTT	CASSRDRQDTDTQYF
17	TRBV28	TRBJ2-7	NA	NA	TGTGCCAGCAGTTGGGGACTCCTAAAAAAGAGCTCCTACGAGCAGTACTTC	CASSWGLLKKSSYEQYF
16	TRBV5-6	TRBJ2-1	TRBD2	NA	TGTGCCAGCAGCCGCCCGCTTCTAGCGGGAGACAATGAGCAGTTCTTC	CASSRPLLAGDNEQFF
16	TRBV19	TRBJ1-5	NA	once	TGTGCCAGTAGTATAATTTCTGCAGGGGCGAATCAGCCCCAGCATTTT	CASSIISAGANQPQHF
12	TRBV19	TRBJ1-1	NA	NA	TGTGCCAGTAGTAGTCTTCCCGCTGAAGCTTTCTTT	CASSSLPAEAFF
13	TRBV13	TRBJ2-7	TRBD2	NA	TGTGCCAGCAGCTTAGGAGGGGAGGGCGAGCAGTACTTC	CASSLGGEGEQYF
13	TRBV28	TRBJ1-1	TRBD1	NA	TGTGCCAGCAGTACAGGGGCGCGCCCCGGAGCTTTCTTT	CASSTGARPGAFF
15	TRBV6-5	TRBJ1-2	NA	once	TGTGCCAGCAGTTATAGCGGGGAAGGGAACTATGGCTACACCTTC	CASSYSGEGNYGYTF
15	TRBV19	TRBJ1-5	NA	NA	TGTGCCAGTAGTATCGGGAAACGGGGCAATCAGCCCCAGCATTTT	CASSIGKRGNQPQHF
12	TRBV7-9	TRBJ1-4	NA	few	TGTGCCAGCAGAACGAGGGAAGAAAAACTGTTTTTT	CASRTREEKLFF
15	TRBV28	TRBJ2-2	NA	NA	TGTGCCAGCAGTTTAAGGCTAGAAAACACCTGGGAGCTGTTTTTT	CASSLRLENTWELFF
15	TRBV5-6	TRBJ2-7	TRBD1	NA	TGTGCCAGCAGCCCGGGGACAGGGGGGCCCTACGAGCAGTACTTC	CASSPGTGGPYEQYF
14	TRBV7-2	TRBJ2-3	NA	once	TGTGCCAGCACCGCGCCCGGGAGCACAGATACGCAGTATTTT	CASTAPGSTDTQYF
15	TRBV2	TRBJ1-5	NA	once	TGTGCCAGCCGACTACAGGGAAGAGGCAATCAGCCCCAGCATTTT	CASRLQGRGNQPQHF
15	TRBV6-6	TRBJ1-6	TRBD1	NA	TGTGCCAGCAGTTATTTCGACAGGGGGGGATCACCCCTCCACTTT	CASSYFDRGGSPLHF
14	TRBV10-3	TRBJ1-2	TRBD1	NA	TGTGCCATCAGTGAGTCCCAGGGGGACTATGGCTACACCTTC	CAISESQGDYGYTF
15	TRBV7-2	TRBJ2-7	NA	NA	TGTGCCAGCAGCTCCGGGGGGCGTAGCTCCTACGAGCAGTACTTC	CASSSGGRSSYEQYF
17	TRBV7-2	TRBJ2-1	TRBD2	once	TGTGCCAGCAGCCCCTGGGATAGCGGGAGTGGCAACAATGAGCAGTTCTTC	CASSPWDSGSGNNEQFF
13	TRBV2	TRBJ2-3	TRBD1	NA	TGTGCCAGGACAGGGGCTGCAACAGATACGCAGTATTTT	CARTGAATDTQYF
14	TRBV6-5	TRBJ1-2	TRBD1	NA	TGTGCCAGCACCGACCGGACAGGGGCGAATGGCTACACCTTC	CASTDRTGANGYTF
14	TRBV2	TRBJ2-2	NA	NA	TGTGCCAGCAGTGGACAGTGGCTGGCCGGGGAGCTGTTTTTT	CASSGQWLAGELFF
15	TRBV6-5	TRBJ1-2	TRBD1	NA	TGTGCCAGCAGTTACTACAGGGGGCCCCTCTATGGCTACACCTTC	CASSYYRGPLYGYTF
19	TRBV5-4	TRBJ2-1	TRBD2	NA	TGTGCCAGCAGCTCGCGGCGGGCGGGGGGGCTCAGCTCCTACAATGAGCAGTTCTTC	CASSSRRAGGLSSYNEQFF
13	TRBV12-3/TRBV12-4	TRBJ2-7	TRBD1	NA	TGTGCCAGCAAGGGGACAGCGAGCTACGAGCAGTACTTC	CASKGTASYEQYF
13	TRBV6-5	TRBJ1-4	TRBD1	NA	TGTGCCAGCACCGGACAGGGTTGGGAAAAACTGTTTTTT	CASTGQGWEKLFF
16	TRBV10-3	TRBJ1-6	NA	NA	TGTGCCATCAGCTCATCTCCCGGGACTCCTAATTCACCCCTCCACTTT	CAISSSPGTPNSPLHF
14	TRBV5-1	TRBJ1-4	TRBD1	many	TGCGCCAGCAGCCTGACAGGGGCTAATGAAAAACTGTTTTTT	CASSLTGANEKLFF
15	TRBV30	TRBJ1-3	NA	NA	TGTGCCTGGAGCCGTACGGGGGACTCTGGAAACACCATATATTTT	CAWSRTGDSGNTIYF
16	TRBV4-3	TRBJ1-4	TRBD1	NA	TGCGCCAGCAGCCACCACACGACAGGGGGGGACGAAAAACTGTTTTTT	CASSHHTTGGDEKLFF
15	TRBV7-2	TRBJ1-3	TRBD1	NA	TGTGCCAGCAGCTTACACAGGGGATCAGGAAACACCATATATTTT	CASSLHRGSGNTIYF
10	TRBV20-1	TRBJ1-2	NA	NA	TGCAGTGCAGGGGCACGGGGCTACACCTTC	CSAGARGYTF
16	TRBV28	TRBJ1-3	NA	NA	TGTGCCAGCAGTCCGTTGCCTCCGGGATCTGGAAACACCATATATTTT	CASSPLPPGSGNTIYF
14	TRBV3-1/TRBV3-2	TRBJ2-7	TRBD1	NA	TGTGCCAGCAGCTTAACGGACAGGGGGATGGAGCAGTACTTC	CASSLTDRGMEQYF
15	TRBV28	TRBJ1-1	TRBD1	few	TGTGCCAGCAGTTTATGGGGACAGATGAACACTGAAGCTTTCTTT	CASSLWGQMNTEAFF
15	TRBV28	TRBJ1-2	TRBD1	NA	TGTGCCAGCAGTTCGACAGGGGGAACTAACTATGGCTACACCTTC	CASSSTGGTNYGYTF
15	TRBV9	TRBJ1-6	NA	few	TGTGCCAGCAGCGTAGACGCGGGCTCGAATTCACCCCTCCACTTT	CASSVDAGSNSPLHF
14	TRBV6-4	TRBJ2-1	TRBD2	NA	TGTGCCAGCAGTGACTCAATTGGCGGGGGTGAGCAGTTCTTC	CASSDSIGGGEQFF
11	TRBV24-1	TRBJ1-1	NA	NA	TGTGCCACCAGTGATGGGCGGGAGGGTTTCTTT	CATSDGREGFF
16	TRBV19	TRBJ2-3	NA	NA	TGTGCCAGTAGTATAGAGGTAGAGGGATTCACAGATACGCAGTATTTT	CASSIEVEGFTDTQYF
13	TRBV18	TRBJ2-7	NA	NA	TGTGCCAGCTCACCCGACAGATCCTACGAGCAGTACTTC	CASSPDRSYEQYF
17	TRBV5-1	TRBJ1-1	TRBD1	NA	TGCGCCAGCAGCTTGGCCATTTCAGGGGGCGCGAGCACTGAAGCTTTCTTT	CASSLAISGGASTEAFF
15	TRBV19	TRBJ2-7	NA	NA	TGTGCCAGTAGTACCCGACTAGGGGCCCCCTACGAGCAGTACTTC	CASSTRLGAPYEQYF
16	TRBV18	TRBJ1-1	NA	NA	TGTGCCAGCTCACCACCCAGGGGCCTCCCGAACACTGAAGCTTTCTTT	CASSPPRGLPNTEAFF
13	TRBV5-1	TRBJ2-7	NA	NA	TGCGCCAGCAGCTTAGGGACTGGCCCCGAGCAGTACTTC	CASSLGTGPEQYF
14	TRBV15	TRBJ1-2	TRBD1	NA	TGTGCCACCAGCATCCGACAGGGGATTTATGGCTACACCTTC	CATSIRQGIYGYTF
16	TRBV28	TRBJ1-6	TRBD1	NA	TGTGCCAGCAGTGACGGTAGGACAGGGGCTAGGTCACCCCTCCACTTT	CASSDGRTGARSPLHF
14	TRBV6-5	TRBJ2-7	NA	NA	TGTGCCAGCAGTTACTCCGGACTATCCTACGAGCAGTACTTC	CASSYSGLSYEQYF